This passage covers 22 T cell receptor beta chains from one sample sequenced in a study of regulatory T cells in long-lasting Graves disease. Libraries of TCR beta came from iRepertoire HTBI primers plus Arm-PCR of CDR3 regions. A single record per CDR3 protein comes from TCRdb applying MiXCR to the multiplex PCR reads. The sample lists approximately 350,000 distinct CDR3 sequences, over 15% seen once, with just under 30% in the top ten. The time point was: newly diagnosed GD, antithyroid drugs for less than 3 months. TCR sequences were obtained from RNA taken from PBMCs. The same sample was also studied in work on T cells in Graves' hyperthyroidism and ophthalmopathy.

The sequencing here drew on peripheral blood mononuclear cells (PBMCs), taken at new diagnosis, from a patient treated with antithyroid drugs. Source of these receptors: a man in his forties or fifties with Graves disease.

This clonotype was seen more than once but under ten times. The chain has TRBV7-3 and TRBJ1-1; possible D gene TRBD1, 6 bases. Trimming stripped 4 bases from V and 11 bases from J, with 23 bases between. CDR1 and CDR2 (germline): SGHTA, FQGTGA. The CDR3 extends over 15 amino acids. The chain's CDR3 is CASSSEGTRGAEAFF. CDR3 nucleotide sequence: TGTGCCAGCAGCTCTGAAGGGACTCGGGGGGCCGAGGCTTTCTTT.

V gene TRBV28 combines with J gene TRBJ1-2; tentatively, D is TRBD1 (5 bases). V lost 3 bases and J lost 8, with 10 bases in between. The length of the CDR3 is 12 residues. Per germline, CDR1 MDHEN and CDR2 SYDVKM. The CDR3 here is CASSFQGRGYTF. The CDR3 coding sequence is TGTGCCAGCAGTTTCCAGGGCCGCGGCTACACCTTC.

As concerns this clonotype: This clone may be a read error of a much larger clone one base away. The chain employs TRBV6-2 or TRBV6-3 and TRBJ1-5; 8 bases agree with TRBD1. Germline values: CDR1 MNHEY, CDR2 SVGEGT. The junction had 9 bases not matched to a gene; V was cut back by 6 bases and J by 2 bases. The CDR3 contains 16 residues. In DNA form, the CDR3 reads TGTGCCAGCAGGCGATTTTGGACAGGGCGCAATCAGCCCCAGCATTTT. This codes for CASRRFWTGRNQPQHF.

Notes on this clonotype: The junction differs from germline at one of its ends, possibly a read error. The chain combines TRBV11-2 with TRBJ1-4, with no clear D. Germline V gives CDR1 SGHAT, CDR2 FQNNGV. The CDR3 covers 13 residues. The CDR3, as DNA: TGTGCCAGCAGCCCCCGCCGAGATGAAAAGCTGTTTTTT. Amino acids: CASSPRRDEKLFF.

As to this clonotype: It is likely a read error, because the conserved phenylalanine at the end of the CDR3 is missing. This chain joins TRBV7-3 and TRBJ2-3, with D possibly being TRBD1 or TRBD2 (5 bases each). The CDR3 totals 14 residues. Trimming stripped 4 bases from V and 0 bases from J, with 8 bases between. Germline V gene sequence: CDR1 SGHTA, CDR2 FQGTGA. CDR3 sequence (DNA): TGTGCCAGCAGCTCATGGGGGAGCACAGATACGCAGTATTCT. Its protein product is CASSSWGSTDTQYS.

The chain is built from TRBV27 and TRBJ1-1; no definite D call. The CDR3 consists of 14 residues. V lost 3 bases and J lost 1, with 9 bases in between. Germline V gives CDR1 MNHEY, CDR2 SMNVEV (reference sequence). CDR3 residues: CASSLYGKNTEAFF. The DNA of the CDR3 is TGTGCCAGCAGTTTGTACGGAAAGAACACTGAAGCTTTCTTT.

This clonotype came up once. This chain uses TRBV27 with TRBJ2-5; D is undetermined. Germline CDR1 reads MNHEY; CDR2 reads SMNVEV (reference sequence). There are 11 residues in the CDR3. V gave up 5 bases and J gave up 7 bases, with 8 bases separating them. Written as DNA, the CDR3 is TGTGCCAGCAGTCTTAACAGGACCCAGTACTTC. Protein: CASSLNRTQYF.

This clonotype was seen repeatedly, ten times or more. This rearrangement joins TRBV2 to TRBJ1-5; tentatively, D is TRBD1 (6 bases). V was cut by 1 base and J by 0 bases, with 10 bases left in between. Germline V gene sequence: CDR1 SNHLY, CDR2 FYNNEI. The CDR3 has 16 residues. The CDR3 reads CASSEGTVNSNQPQHF. CDR3 nucleotide sequence: TGTGCCAGCAGTGAAGGGACAGTTAATAGCAATCAGCCCCAGCATTTT.

This clonotype came up many times. The gene calls are TRBV6-1 and TRBJ2-5; D uncertain. CDR1 and CDR2 from the germline V gene are MNHNS and SASEGT. CDR3 length equals 13 residues. V lost 7 bases and J lost 1, with 10 bases in between. CDR3 region: CASIRTPQETQYF. CDR3 bases: TGTGCCAGCATCAGGACGCCCCAAGAGACCCAGTACTTC.

The CDR3 DNA follows: TGTGCCAGCAGTAAAGGACAGGGTCGTGAGACCCAGTACTTC. Amino acids: CASSKGQGRETQYF. This chain joins TRBV28 and TRBJ2-5; 8 bases line up with TRBD1. The CDR3 is 14 residues long. Germline assignment: CDR1 MDHEN and CDR2 SYDVKM. V gave up 5 bases and J gave up 5 bases; unmatched junction bases: 7.

This clonotype was recorded many times. The chain recombines TRBV6-5 with TRBJ1-2; TRBD1 is a possible D gene (5 bases). V shed 4 bases and J shed 4 bases, with 10 bases lying between them. The CDR3 extends over 13 amino acids. Germline CDR1 reads MNHEY; CDR2 reads SVGAGI. This CDR3 is CASSFTGIYGYTF. The CDR3 nucleotides are TGTGCCAGCAGTTTCACAGGAATCTATGGCTACACCTTC.

The gene calls are TRBV7-9 and TRBJ2-1; 9 bases line up with TRBD1. CDR1 and CDR2 from the germline V gene are SEHNR and FQNEAQ (reference sequence). V lost 5 bases and J lost 9; bases outside the gene matches: 17. This CDR3 has 17 amino acids. The CDR3 region is CASSPRDRDLGWGEQFF. The DNA of the CDR3 is TGTGCCAGCAGCCCCCGGGACAGGGATTTAGGTTGGGGTGAGCAGTTCTTC.

The table lists this clonotype with a few counts. This chain links TRBV7-2 with TRBJ2-5; tentatively, D is TRBD1 (5 bases). Germline V gene sequence: CDR1 SGHTA, CDR2 FQGNSA. Trimming took 5 bases from V and 3 from J, leaving 16 bases between them. This CDR3 region has 15 residues. DNA of the CDR3: TGTGCCAGCAGCCCCCTAGGTTTGACAGAAGAGACCCAGTACTTC. This sequence encodes CASSPLGLTEETQYF.

This clonotype was observed at least ten times. The chain has TRBV30 and TRBJ1-5; 8 bases align to TRBD1. V shed 0 bases and J 8 bases; nucleotides not matched to a gene: 0. Germline CDR1 is GTSNPN and CDR2 is SVGIG (reference sequence). This CDR3 has 12 amino acids. The DNA for the CDR3 is TGTGCCTGGAGTGTACAGGGGGAGCCCCAGCATTTT. It codes for CAWSVQGEPQHF.

This clonotype has ten or more counts. This rearrangement joins TRBV5-5 to TRBJ1-5, with unresolved D. The CDR3 is made up of 14 amino acids. Germline CDR1 and CDR2: SGHKS and YYEKEE (reference sequence). V lost 4 bases to trimming and J lost 6 bases, with 14 bases between them. The DNA of the CDR3 is TGTGCCAGCAGCCCGGTAGGGTACCGTCAGCCCCAGCATTTT. Residues: CASSPVGYRQPQHF.

This clonotype was picked up many times. The CDR3 nucleotides are TGTGCCAGCAGTTCCTCCTCAGCGGGGGGCCCTAGTAGCACAGATACGCAGTATTTT. It yields the protein CASSSSSAGGPSSTDTQYF. V is TRBV28 and J is TRBJ2-3, with 9 bases aligning to TRBD2. This CDR3 is 19 amino acids long. V lost 4 bases to trimming and J lost 0 bases; unmatched junction nucleotides: 14. CDR1 and CDR2 (germline): MDHEN, SYDVKM.

This chain links TRBV10-3 with TRBJ1-5; a possible D gene is TRBD1 (5 bases). The V gene lost 8 bases and the J gene lost 3 bases, with 11 bases spanning the gap. The CDR3 loop spans 13 amino acids. CDR1 is ENHRY and CDR2 is SYGVKD in the germline V gene. The CDR3 nucleotides are TGTGCCATCCAGGGTTCAGACAATCAGCCCCAGCATTTT. The encoded protein is CAIQGSDNQPQHF.

This clonotype came up many times. V gene TRBV6-5 combines with J gene TRBJ1-1; D perhaps matches TRBD1 (5 bases). CDR1 is MNHEY and CDR2 is SVGAGI in the germline V gene. V lost 2 bases and J 4 bases, leaving 17 bases between the germline ends. The CDR3 loop spans 16 amino acids. CDR3 amino acids: CASSYEWGKVSTEAFF. The CDR3 bases are TGTGCCAGCAGTTACGAATGGGGCAAAGTCTCCACTGAAGCTTTCTTT.

In the case of this clonotype: A much larger clone is a single base away; this may be a read error. The chain recombines TRBV6-4 with TRBJ2-5; D unclear. The CDR3 contains 15 residues. From germline, CDR1 is MRHNA and CDR2 SNTAGT. CDR3 residues: CASSYSFGLRETQYF. CDR3 in DNA: TGTGCCAGCAGTTACTCTTTCGGGTTGAGGGAGACCCAGTACTTC.

Ten or more counts support this clonotype. The rearrangement uses TRBV7-9 and TRBJ2-7; no clear D. Germline values: CDR1 SEHNR, CDR2 FQNEAQ (reference sequence). V lost 2 bases, J lost 0 bases, and 11 bases lay in between. The CDR3 consists of 15 residues. CDR3 DNA sequence: TGTGCCAGCAGCTTAAATGGCGGAAGCTCCTACGAGCAGTACTTC. Translating it yields CASSLNGGSSYEQYF.

Of note for this clonotype: This clone may be a read error of a much larger clone one base away. Here the CDR3 omits its conserved ending phenylalanine or tryptophan, so a read error is the likely source. This chain uses TRBV18 with TRBJ1-1, with D hard to call. Trimming shortened V by 1 base and J by 0 bases, and 3 bases separated the two germline ends. The CDR3 covers 13 residues. The germline CDR1 and CDR2 sequences are KGHSH and LQKENI. The CDR3 loop is CASSPLMNTEAFL. The CDR3 nucleotides read TGTGCCAGCTCACCACTTATGAACACTGAAGCTTTCCTT.

The chain couples TRBV15 to TRBJ2-1, with a weak D call TRBD2 (5 bases). Germline-derived CDR1 and CDR2 are LNHNV and YYDKDF (reference sequence). The CDR3 spans 13 residues. Trimming stripped 0 bases from V and 7 bases from J, with 7 bases between. The CDR3 region has the DNA TGTGCCACCAGCAGAGATGGGAGAAATGAGCAGTTCTTC. Protein product: CATSRDGRNEQFF. Drawing the rest from reference TRBV15 and TRBJ2-1, the complete variable domain is DAMVIQNPRYQVTQFGKPVTLSCSQTLNHNVMYWYQQKSSQAPKLLFHYYDKDFNNEADTPDNFQSRRPNTSFCFLDIRSPGLGDTAMYLCATSRDGRNEQFFGPGTRLTVL.